Detailed here is one T cell receptor (beta chain). V was trimmed by 2 bases and J by 4 bases, leaving 8 bases between them. This CDR3 is built from 13 residues. CDR1 KGHSH and CDR2 LQKENI come from the germline V gene. Libraries were prepared by immunoSEQ multiplex PCR; TCRdb keeps only in-frame clonotypes and omits some of them. The sample lists about 39,000 clones, 70% to 90% seen once, with 9.9% in the top ten. The data stem from a study of blood T cell repertoires in COVID-19. The overall study: Acute and convalescent COVID-19 specimens originated in the United States, Italy and Spain. Sample material is recorded as cDNA or gDNA derived from T cells, B-cell-depleted T cells, or PBMCs.

The gene calls are TRBV18 and TRBJ1-2; D perhaps matches TRBD1 (5 bases). The source material was peripheral blood. The TCR comes from a human donor in a cohort sampled during active COVID-19. The CDR3 sequence is CASSPMGRYGYTF. The CDR3 DNA reads as TGTGCCAGCTCACCAATGGGGCGCTATGGCTACACCTTC.